The T cell receptor (beta chain) described here comes from a study of blood T cells in healthy people across ages. Study results and limitations: Older individuals had lower TCR beta diversity per million T cells (the decline was roughly linear).

With a J-beta primer mix and a sample-barcoded 5' primer, a second PCR ran about 6 to 11 cycles. The authors tagged each cDNA molecule using a template-switch adaptor with 12 random nucleotides. MiXCR, run by TCRdb on the 5' RACE reads, gives a single entry per CDR3 protein. The top ten hold around 4% of the sample, which has 1.5 million to 1.8 million distinct CDR3 sequences, approximately 43% seen once. Germline V gene sequence: CDR1 LGHNA, CDR2 YNFKEQ. This CDR3 has 16 amino acids. The trim removed 2 bases at V and 3 bases at J, leaving 8 bases unmatched. The sample holds a few counts of this clonotype. Its antigen is unidentified.

The chain carries TRBV4-2 and TRBJ2-5, with 8 bases that match TRBD1. Specimen: blood. This sequence originates from a young woman in good health. CDR3 protein: CASSQPTGAGEETQYF. As DNA, the CDR3 is TGTGCCAGCAGCCAACCGACAGGGGCTGGAGAAGAGACCCAGTACTTC.